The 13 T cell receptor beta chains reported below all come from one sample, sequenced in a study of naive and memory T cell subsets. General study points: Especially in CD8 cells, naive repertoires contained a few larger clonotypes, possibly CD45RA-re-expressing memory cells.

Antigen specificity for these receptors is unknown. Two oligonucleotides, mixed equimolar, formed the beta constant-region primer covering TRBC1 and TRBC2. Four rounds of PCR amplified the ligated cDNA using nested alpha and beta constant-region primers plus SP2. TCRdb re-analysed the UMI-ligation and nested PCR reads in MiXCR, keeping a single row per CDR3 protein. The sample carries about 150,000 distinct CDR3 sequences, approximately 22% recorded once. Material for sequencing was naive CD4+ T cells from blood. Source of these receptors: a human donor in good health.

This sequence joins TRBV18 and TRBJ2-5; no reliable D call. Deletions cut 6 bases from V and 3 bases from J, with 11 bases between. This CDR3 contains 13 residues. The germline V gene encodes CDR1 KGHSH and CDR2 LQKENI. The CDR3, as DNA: TGTGCCAGCTCTCGTGAACTCGAAGAGACCCAGTACTTC. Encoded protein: CASSRELEETQYF.

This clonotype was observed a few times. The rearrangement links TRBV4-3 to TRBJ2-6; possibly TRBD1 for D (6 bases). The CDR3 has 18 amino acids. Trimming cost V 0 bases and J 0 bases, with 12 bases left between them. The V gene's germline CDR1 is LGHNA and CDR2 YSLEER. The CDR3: CASSQDRGESSGANVLTF. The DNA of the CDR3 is TGCGCCAGCAGCCAAGACAGGGGAGAGAGCTCTGGGGCCAACGTCCTGACTTTC.

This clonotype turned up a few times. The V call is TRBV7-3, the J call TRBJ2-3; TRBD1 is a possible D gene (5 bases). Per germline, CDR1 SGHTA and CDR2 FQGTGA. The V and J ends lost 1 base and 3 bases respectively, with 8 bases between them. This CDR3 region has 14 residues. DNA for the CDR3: TGTGCCAGCAGCTTAAAGGGGTTTACAGATACGCAGTATTTT. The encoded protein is CASSLKGFTDTQYF.

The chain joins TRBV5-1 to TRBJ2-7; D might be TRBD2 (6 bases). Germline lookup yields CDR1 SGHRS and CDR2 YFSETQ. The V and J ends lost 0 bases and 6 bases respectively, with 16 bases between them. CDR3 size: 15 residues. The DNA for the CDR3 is TGCGCCAGCAGCTTGGGATCGGGAGTGATCTCCGAGCAGTACTTC. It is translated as CASSLGSGVISEQYF.

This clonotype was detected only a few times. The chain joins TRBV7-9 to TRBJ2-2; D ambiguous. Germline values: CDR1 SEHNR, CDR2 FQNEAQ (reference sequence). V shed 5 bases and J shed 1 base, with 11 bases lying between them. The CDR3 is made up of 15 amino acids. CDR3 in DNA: TGTGCCAGCAGCCCCGTGGCCGGGAACACCGGGGAGCTGTTTTTT. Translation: CASSPVAGNTGELFF.

CDR3 sequence reads: CSVGTLAGDEQFF. The DNA of the CDR3 is TGCAGCGTTGGTACCTTAGCGGGGGATGAGCAGTTCTTC. This sequence joins TRBV29-1 and TRBJ2-1, with TRBD2 identical over 9 bases. The CDR3 covers 13 residues. With 4 bases clipped from V and 8 bases from J, the junction kept 6 bases outside the gene matches. The V gene's germline CDR1 is SQVTM and CDR2 ANQGSEA.

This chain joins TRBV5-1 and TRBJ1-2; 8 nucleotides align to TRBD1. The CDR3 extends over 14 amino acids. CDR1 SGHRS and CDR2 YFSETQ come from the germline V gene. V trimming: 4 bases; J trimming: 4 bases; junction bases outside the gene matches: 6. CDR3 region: CASSEGQGTYGYTF. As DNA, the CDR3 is TGCGCCAGCAGCGAAGGACAGGGTACCTATGGCTACACCTTC.

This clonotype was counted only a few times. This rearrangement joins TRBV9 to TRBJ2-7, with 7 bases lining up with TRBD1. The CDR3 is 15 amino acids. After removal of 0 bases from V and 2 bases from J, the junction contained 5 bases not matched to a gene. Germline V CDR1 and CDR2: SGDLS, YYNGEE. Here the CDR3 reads CASSVGGGLAYEQYF. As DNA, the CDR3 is TGTGCCAGCAGCGTAGGAGGGGGCCTGGCCTACGAGCAGTACTTC.

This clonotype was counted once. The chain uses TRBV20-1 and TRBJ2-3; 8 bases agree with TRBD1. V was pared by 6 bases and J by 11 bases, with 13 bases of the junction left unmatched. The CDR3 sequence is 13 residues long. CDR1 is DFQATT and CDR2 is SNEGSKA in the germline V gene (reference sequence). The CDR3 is CSAEGQGGNRQYF. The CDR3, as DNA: TGCAGTGCAGAAGGACAGGGTGGAAATCGGCAGTATTTT.

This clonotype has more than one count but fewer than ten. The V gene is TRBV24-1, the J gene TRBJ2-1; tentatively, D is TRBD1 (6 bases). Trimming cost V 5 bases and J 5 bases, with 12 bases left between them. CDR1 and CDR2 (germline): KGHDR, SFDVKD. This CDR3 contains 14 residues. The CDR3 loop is CATSAGEVNNEQFF. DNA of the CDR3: TGTGCCACCAGTGCAGGGGAAGTCAACAATGAGCAGTTCTTC.

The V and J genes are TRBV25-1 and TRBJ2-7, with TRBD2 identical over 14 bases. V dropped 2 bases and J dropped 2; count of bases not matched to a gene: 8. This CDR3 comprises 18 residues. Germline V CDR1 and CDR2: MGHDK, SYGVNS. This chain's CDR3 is CASSEEGLAGEEPYEQYF. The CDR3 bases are TGTGCCAGCAGTGAAGAGGGACTAGCGGGAGAAGAGCCCTACGAGCAGTACTTC.

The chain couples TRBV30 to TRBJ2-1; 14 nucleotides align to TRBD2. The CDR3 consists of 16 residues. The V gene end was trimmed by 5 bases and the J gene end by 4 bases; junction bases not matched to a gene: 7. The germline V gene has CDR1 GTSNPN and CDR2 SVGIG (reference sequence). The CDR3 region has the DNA TGTGCCTGGGTTTTCGGACTAGCGGGAGGTTACAATGAGCAGTTCTTC. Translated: CAWVFGLAGGYNEQFF.

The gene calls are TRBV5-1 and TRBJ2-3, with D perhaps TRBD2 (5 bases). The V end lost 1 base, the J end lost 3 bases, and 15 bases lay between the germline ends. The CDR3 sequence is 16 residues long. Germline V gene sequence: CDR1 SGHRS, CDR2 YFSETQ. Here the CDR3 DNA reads TGCGCCAGCAGCTTGAGGGTGAAAGCGGCAACAGATACGCAGTATTTT. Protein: CASSLRVKAATDTQYF.